Below, 4 T cell receptor beta chains from the same sample are listed, as sequenced in a study of human T cells and chemical hapten exposure. TCRdb independently ran MiXCR on the 5' RACE reads; one entry per CDR3 protein. The sample holds about 80,000 distinct CDR3 sequences; approximately 16% are singletons and the top ten take 6.8%. Total RNA came from unfractionated whole blood. The source of these receptors is a female donor in good health.

This clonotype turned up a few times. The chain carries TRBV12-3 or TRBV12-4 and TRBJ1-5; no clear D gene. The CDR3 is 18 amino acids. Trimming stripped 1 base from V and 0 bases from J, with 16 bases between. The CDR3 nucleotides read TGTGCCAGCAGTTTAGGGCCGCCAATAGGTTATAGCAATCAGCCCCAGCATTTT. Protein product: CASSLGPPIGYSNQPQHF.

A few counts support this clonotype. The chain joins TRBV6-2 or TRBV6-3 to TRBJ2-3, with 7 nucleotides matching TRBD1. V was clipped by 4 bases and J by 2 bases; unmatched bases: 9. The CDR3 runs to 16 residues. Per germline, CDR1 MNHEY and CDR2 SVGEGT. CDR3 nucleotide sequence: TGTGCCAGCAGTTCCGGCGGACAGGAGACCACAGATACGCAGTATTTT. Protein: CASSSGGQETTDTQYF.

The CDR3 DNA follows: TGTGCCATCAGTGAAGGGGACAGCGATCCCACAGATACGCAGTATTTT. Its protein product is CAISEGDSDPTDTQYF. The V gene is TRBV10-3, the J gene TRBJ2-3; 7 bases match TRBD1. The trim removed 3 bases at V and 2 bases at J, leaving 8 bases unmatched. CDR3 length: 16 amino acids. Germline lookup yields CDR1 ENHRY and CDR2 SYGVKD.

This clonotype appeared many times. V usage is TRBV4-2 and J usage is TRBJ2-6; 8 nucleotides agree with TRBD1. The junction had 1 base not matched to a gene; V was cut back by 3 bases and J by 0 bases. This CDR3 has 16 residues. Germline assignment: CDR1 LGHNA and CDR2 YNFKEQ. The CDR3 protein is CASSQGQDSGANVLTF. DNA of the CDR3: TGTGCCAGCAGCCAGGGACAGGACTCTGGGGCCAACGTCCTGACTTTC.